A selection of T cell receptor beta chains follows, all from one sample in a study of T-cell memory formation after mild COVID-19. TCRdb passed the 5' RACE reads through MiXCR, listing each CDR3 protein once. The sample contains about 560,000 distinct CDR3 sequences, under 20% of which appear only once. Sample: PBMCs or a T cell subset sorted from them (not recorded which). These receptors were collected from an adult woman who had mild COVID-19 (a few samples of this study predate the infection). Cell type and time point are not known. The CDR3 runs from the conserved cysteine through the conserved F or W. The D gene is left open where the match is weak. The size of a clone is reported for some rows only, either as once, few or many, or as a class for expanded clones.

clone_size | j_call | d_call | v_call | cdr3_nt | cdr3_aa
few | TRBJ2-2 | TRBD2 | TRBV7-9 | TGTGCCAGCACCAGCGGGGGGACGAACACCGGGGAGCTGTTTTTT | CASTSGGTNTGELFF
many | TRBJ2-2 | - | TRBV29-1 | TGCAGCGTTGACGGTACAGCCACCGGGGAGCTGTTTTTT | CSVDGTATGELFF
- | TRBJ1-1 | TRBD1 | TRBV10-3 | TGTGCCATCAGAGAACCGGGACAGATGACTGAAGCTTTCTTT | CAIREPGQMTEAFF
- | TRBJ2-2 | TRBD1 | TRBV11-2 | TGTGCCAGCAGCCCTGTTAGGGGACAGGGGACCGGGGAGCTGTTTTTT | CASSPVRGQGTGELFF
- | TRBJ1-4 | - | TRBV4-2 | TGTGCCAGCAGCCAAGGGACAGCAACTAATGAAAAACTGTTTTTT | CASSQGTATNEKLFF
- | TRBJ2-4 | TRBD2 | TRBV7-2 | TGTGCCAGCAGCTCGCCACGGCTAGCGGGACAAGACCTAGCCAAAAACATTCAGTACTTC | CASSSPRLAGQDLAKNIQYF
- | TRBJ2-1 | TRBD2 | TRBV12-3/TRBV12-4 | TGTGCCAGCAGCCTGCAAGCGGGAGTTACCTACAATGAGCAGTTCTTC | CASSLQAGVTYNEQFF
- | TRBJ2-1 | TRBD2 | TRBV11-2 | TGTGCCAGCAGCTTTAGAACGGGGCGGACTAGCGGGGGCTCGAGCTCCTACAATGAGCAGTTCTTC | CASSFRTGRTSGGSSSYNEQFF
- | TRBJ2-7 | - | TRBV14 | TGTGCCAGCAGCCCCGTCGGCGGGACGGAGACGAACGAGCAGTACTTC | CASSPVGGTETNEQYF
- | TRBJ2-1 | - | TRBV30 | TGTGCCTGGAGTCCCCATGCGGCCTTCAATGAGCAGTTCTTC | CAWSPHAAFNEQFF
- | TRBJ1-6 | - | TRBV10-3 | TGTGCCACCCTCGAGGCAGGGGAAAGCTCCTATAATTCACCCCTCCACTTT | CATLEAGESSYNSPLHF
few | TRBJ2-5 | - | TRBV5-1 | TGCGCCAGCAGCATCCAGGGTCAAGCAGCCCAAGAGACCCAGTACTTC | CASSIQGQAAQETQYF
few | TRBJ1-1 | - | TRBV6-6 | TGTGCCAGCAGTTACCGGGACTCAGAAGCTTTCTTT | CASSYRDSEAFF
few | TRBJ1-2 | TRBD1 | TRBV20-1 | TGCAGTGCTAGACCACCTCACTTACAGGGGCCGAACGATATGTATGGCTACACCTTC | CSARPPHLQGPNDMYGYTF
few | TRBJ2-3 | - | TRBV19 | TGTGCCAGTAGTATATGGGTTCGAGGCACAGATACGCAGTATTTT | CASSIWVRGTDTQYF
few | TRBJ2-7 | - | TRBV4-2 | TGTGCCAGCAGCCAAGATCTGGGGGCCGTCTACGAGCAGTACTTC | CASSQDLGAVYEQYF
- | TRBJ2-7 | TRBD2 | TRBV7-2 | TGTGCCACTTTAGCGGGGGGTAGCTCCTACGAGCAGTACTTC | CATLAGGSSYEQYF
many | TRBJ2-1 | TRBD2 | TRBV12-3/TRBV12-4 | TGTGCCAGCAGGCTGAATAGCGGGGGGCAACAGTTCTTC | CASRLNSGGQQFF
few | TRBJ2-7 | TRBD1 | TRBV5-1 | TGCGCCAGCAGCTTGCGACAGGGGAGACCCTACGAGCAGTACTTC | CASSLRQGRPYEQYF
many | TRBJ2-2 | - | TRBV11-2 | TGTGCCAGCAGCTTAGCTGCGGGTGGCACCGGGGAGCTGTTTTTT | CASSLAAGGTGELFF
- | TRBJ2-2 | TRBD2 | TRBV6-2/TRBV6-3 | TGTGCCAGCAGCGAGACATCTAGCGGGAGTCCCGCCGGGGAGCTGTTTTTT | CASSETSSGSPAGELFF
many | TRBJ2-3 | - | TRBV7-9 | TGTGCCAGCAGCGCGCAGGGTTCAGATACGCAGTATTTT | CASSAQGSDTQYF
- | TRBJ2-5 | TRBD1 | TRBV29-1 | TGCAGCGTTGGGACAGGGGTCGGGCAGACCCAGTACTTC | CSVGTGVGQTQYF
few | TRBJ2-1 | - | TRBV12-3/TRBV12-4 | TGTGCCAGCTCCAGACCTAACAATGAGCAGTTCTTC | CASSRPNNEQFF
- | TRBJ1-3 | - | TRBV27 | TGTGCCAGCAGTTTCAGCGGGGCAGGTGGAAACACCATATATTTT | CASSFSGAGGNTIYF
- | TRBJ2-7 | TRBD2 | TRBV2 | TGTGCCAGCAGCCAGCCTAGCGGGACCTACGAGCAGTACTTC | CASSQPSGTYEQYF
- | TRBJ2-3 | TRBD2 | TRBV30 | TGTGCCTTGACTAGCGTTGATACGCAGTATTTT | CALTSVDTQYF
few | TRBJ1-1 | - | TRBV2 | TGTGCCAGCAGTGAAGCCGAGGATTACAGGGCTGAAGCTTTCTTT | CASSEAEDYRAEAFF
- | TRBJ1-2 | TRBD1 | TRBV12-3/TRBV12-4 | TGTGCCAGCAGCTTGACAGGGGGGTCTGGCTACACCTTC | CASSLTGGSGYTF
- | TRBJ2-7 | - | TRBV6-2/TRBV6-3 | TGTGCCAGCACCATCAGCCCGGAGGGGTCCGAGCAGTACTTC | CASTISPEGSEQYF
few | TRBJ2-7 | - | TRBV9 | TGTGCCAGCAGCGTAGCTCCGGGACTCCTCTACGAGCAGTACTTC | CASSVAPGLLYEQYF
once | TRBJ2-5 | - | TRBV21-1 | TGTGCCAGCACCCACACCGCTAACACGAGGGAGACCCAGTACTTC | CASTHTANTRETQYF
few | TRBJ2-7 | - | TRBV5-1 | TGCGCCAGCAGCTTGCCTTCGGTCCACCCCACCTACGAGCAGTACTTC | CASSLPSVHPTYEQYF
- | TRBJ2-2 | - | TRBV11-2 | TGTGCCAGCAGCCCGCTGGCCGGGACAAACACCGGGGAGCTGTTTTTT | CASSPLAGTNTGELFF
- | TRBJ1-2 | - | TRBV9 | TGTGCCAGCAGCGGCGGCCCGGGTACGTCGGGCTACACCTTC | CASSGGPGTSGYTF
- | TRBJ2-7 | TRBD1 | TRBV20-1 | TGCAGTGCTTACCAGGGGGCCACCTACGAGCAGTACTTC | CSAYQGATYEQYF
few | TRBJ2-3 | - | TRBV15 | TGTGCCACCAGCAGAGGAACAGGAATCGTCATAGATACGCAGTATTTT | CATSRGTGIVIDTQYF